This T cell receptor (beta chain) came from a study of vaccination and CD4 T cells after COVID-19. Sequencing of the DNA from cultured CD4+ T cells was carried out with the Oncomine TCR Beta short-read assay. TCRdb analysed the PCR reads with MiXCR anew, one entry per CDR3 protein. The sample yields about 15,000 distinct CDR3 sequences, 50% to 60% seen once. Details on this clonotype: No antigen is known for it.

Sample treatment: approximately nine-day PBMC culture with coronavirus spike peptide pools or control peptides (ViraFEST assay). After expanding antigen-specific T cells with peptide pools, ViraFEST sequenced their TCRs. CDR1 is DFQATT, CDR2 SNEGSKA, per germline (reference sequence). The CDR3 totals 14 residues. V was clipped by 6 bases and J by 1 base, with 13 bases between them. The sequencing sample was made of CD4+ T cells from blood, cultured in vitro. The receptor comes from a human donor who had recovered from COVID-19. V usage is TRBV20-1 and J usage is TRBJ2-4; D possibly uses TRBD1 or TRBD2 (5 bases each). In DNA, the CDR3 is TGCAGTGCCGGACTGGGGCAGGCCAAAAACATTCAGTACTTC. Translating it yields CSAGLGQAKNIQYF.